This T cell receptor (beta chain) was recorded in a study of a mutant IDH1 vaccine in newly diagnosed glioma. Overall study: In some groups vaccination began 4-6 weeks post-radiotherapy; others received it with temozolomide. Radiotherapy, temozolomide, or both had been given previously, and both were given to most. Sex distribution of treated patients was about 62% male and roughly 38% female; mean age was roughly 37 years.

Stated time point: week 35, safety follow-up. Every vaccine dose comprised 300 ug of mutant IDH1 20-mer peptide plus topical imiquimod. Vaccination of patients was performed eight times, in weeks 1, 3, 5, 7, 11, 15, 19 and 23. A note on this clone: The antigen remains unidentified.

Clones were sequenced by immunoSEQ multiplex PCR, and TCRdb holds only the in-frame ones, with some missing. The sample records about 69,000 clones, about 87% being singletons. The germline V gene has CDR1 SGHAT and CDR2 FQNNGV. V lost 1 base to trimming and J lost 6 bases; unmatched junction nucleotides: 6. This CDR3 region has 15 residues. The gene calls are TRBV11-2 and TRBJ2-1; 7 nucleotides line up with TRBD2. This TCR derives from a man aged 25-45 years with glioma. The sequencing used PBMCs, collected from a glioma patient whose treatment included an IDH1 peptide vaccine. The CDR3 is CASSLGLAPFNEQFF. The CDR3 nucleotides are TGTGCCAGCAGCTTAGGACTAGCCCCCTTCAATGAGCAGTTCTTC. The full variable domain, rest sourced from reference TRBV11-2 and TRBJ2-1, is EAGVAQSPRYKIIEKRQSVAFWCNPISGHATLYWYQQILGQGPKLLIQFQNNGVVDDSQLPKDRFSAERLKGVDSTLKIQPAKLEDSAVYLCASSLGLAPFNEQFFGPGTRLTVL.